Presented here are 13 T cell receptor beta chains from one specimen sequenced in a study of blood T cell repertoires in COVID-19. Here immunoSEQ multiplex PCR was the method, and the copy in TCRdb shows in-frame clones only, minus some. The sample contains 40,000 to 50,000 clones, more than 70% of which appear only once. Sequencing was carried out using peripheral blood. These receptors were taken from a human donor in a cohort sampled during active COVID-19.

The chain is built from TRBV9 and TRBJ2-5; tentatively, D is TRBD1 (5 bases). The CDR3 is made up of 14 amino acids. Per the germline V gene, CDR1 is SGDLS and CDR2 is YYNGEE. V was trimmed by 4 bases and J by 4 bases, leaving 14 bases between them. CDR3 in amino acids: CASSIAGIRETQYF. The CDR3 DNA reads TGTGCCAGCAGCATCGCAGGGATACGAGAGACCCAGTACTTC.

By share, this clone counts as medium-sized. V gene TRBV27 combines with J gene TRBJ1-6; a weak D match, TRBD1 (5 bases). Trimming left V 6 bases short and J 7 bases short, with 19 bases between. Germline V gene sequence: CDR1 MNHEY, CDR2 SMNVEV (reference sequence). This CDR3 contains 16 residues. The CDR3 DNA sequence: TGTGCCAGCAGGATGGGGTCGGGGGGTAAGAATTCACCCCTCCACTTT. It is translated as CASRMGSGGKNSPLHF.

The chain recombines TRBV28 with TRBJ1-1; D is unresolved. Germline CDR1 is MDHEN and CDR2 is SYDVKM. The V and J ends lost 7 bases and 1 base respectively, with 10 bases between them. CDR3 size: 13 residues. DNA of the CDR3: TGTGCCAGCAATGACTACGGGAACACTGAAGCTTTCTTT. It is translated as CASNDYGNTEAFF. Combining the CDR3 with reference TRBV28 and TRBJ1-1 gives the whole variable domain DVKVTQSSRYLVKRTGEKVFLECVQDMDHENMFWYRQDPGLGLRLIYFSYDVKMKEKGDIPEGYSVSREKKERFSLILESASTNQTSMYLCASNDYGNTEAFFGQGTRLTVV.

The rearrangement joins TRBV19 to TRBJ1-6; D is possibly TRBD1 (5 bases). CDR1 LNHDA and CDR2 SQIVND come from the germline V gene (reference sequence). The CDR3 is made up of 14 amino acids. Between the trimmed V and J ends, which lost 6 bases and 8 bases, there was a span of 14 bases. CDR3 DNA sequence: TGTGCCAGTAGCCTCAGGGTTGGGGATTCACCCCTCCACTTT. It yields the protein CASSLRVGDSPLHF.

V is TRBV12-3 or TRBV12-4 and J is TRBJ1-5; the D is unclear. The ends were cut back, 6 bases at V and 4 bases at J, with 7 bases in the middle. This CDR3 comprises 12 residues. The CDR3 here is CASRRRNQPQHF. CDR3 DNA: TGTGCCAGCAGAAGGCGGAATCAGCCCCAGCATTTT.

The chain has TRBV19 and TRBJ1-1, with a weak D call TRBD1 (5 bases). The CDR3 runs 13 residues. V was pared by 5 bases and J by 1 base, with 8 bases between. The germline V gene has CDR1 LNHDA and CDR2 SQIVND (reference sequence). As DNA, the CDR3 is TGTGCCAGTAGTTTGGGGCAGAACACTGAAGCTTTCTTT. It specifies CASSLGQNTEAFF. The full variable domain, with the rest looked up from reference TRBV19 and TRBJ1-1, is DGGITQSPKYLFRKEGQNVTLSCEQNLNHDAMYWYRQDPGQGLRLIYYSQIVNDFQKGDIAEGYSVSREKKESFPLTVTSAQKNPTAFYLCASSLGQNTEAFFGQGTRLTVV.

J is TRBJ1-3 and V is TRBV29-1; D is uncertain. CDR1 is SQVTM and CDR2 is ANQGSEA in the germline V gene. The CDR3 loop spans 11 amino acids. V was pared by 6 bases and J by 3 bases, with 6 bases between. CDR3 DNA sequence: TGCAGCGTGGCCAATGGAAACACCATATATTTT. Translating it yields CSVANGNTIYF.

The rearrangement links TRBV18 to TRBJ2-4; 10 nucleotides line up with TRBD2. V shed 2 bases, J shed 5 bases, and the junction held 18 bases outside the gene matches. CDR3 length: 20 residues. Germline CDR1 and CDR2: KGHSH and LQKENI. This CDR3 is CASSPSLIAGGGKEENIQYF. The CDR3 DNA reads as TGTGCCAGCTCACCATCCTTGATAGCGGGAGGAGGGAAGGAAGAAAACATTCAGTACTTC.

The chain recombines TRBV19 with TRBJ1-1; D unclear. This CDR3 is 11 amino acids long. Trimming stripped 5 bases from V and 5 bases from J, with 6 bases between. The germline gives CDR1 LNHDA, CDR2 SQIVND (reference sequence). The CDR3 DNA reads TGTGCCAGTAGTCCAGAAACTGAAGCTTTCTTT. Translation: CASSPETEAFF.

The chain recombines TRBV28 with TRBJ2-7; the match to TRBD2 covers 7 bases. V lost 2 bases, J lost 0 bases, and 1 base stayed unmatched. Germline CDR1 and CDR2: MDHEN and SYDVKM. The CDR3 length is 14 residues. For the CDR3, the DNA is TGTGCCAGCAGTTTAGTAGCGGGCTCCTACGAGCAGTACTTC. Translating it yields CASSLVAGSYEQYF.

This clone showed up just once. The chain combines TRBV24-1 with TRBJ2-1; D unclear. The CDR3 totals 14 residues. CDR1 KGHDR and CDR2 SFDVKD come from the germline V gene. Trimming stripped 2 bases from V and 9 bases from J, with 13 bases between. The CDR3 coding sequence is TGTGCCACCAGTGATTACGGTCGGAGTGGTGAGCAGTTCTTC. Amino acids: CATSDYGRSGEQFF.

V gene TRBV11-3 combines with J gene TRBJ2-7; 8 bases agree with TRBD1. This CDR3 is built from 16 residues. V trimming: 0 bases; J trimming: 2 bases; junction bases outside the gene matches: 6. Germline V gene sequence: CDR1 SGHNT, CDR2 YENEEA. CDR3 DNA sequence: TGTGCCAGCAGCTTAGACCTCGACAGGGGTACCTACGAGCAGTACTTC. Its translation is CASSLDLDRGTYEQYF.

V and J are TRBV7-9 and TRBJ1-3, with TRBD1 matching over 7 bases. V gave up 5 bases and J gave up 2 bases; unmatched junction bases: 12. This CDR3 is 17 amino acids long. Germline assignment: CDR1 SEHNR and CDR2 FQNEAQ (reference sequence). The CDR3 DNA reads TGTGCCAGCAGCCATCCCGCCAGGGGGGAGGCTGGAAACACCATATATTTT. This encodes CASSHPARGEAGNTIYF.